This is a list of T cell receptor beta chains from one sample in a study of cytomegalovirus exposure and HLA in healthy donors. Clones were sequenced by immunoSEQ multiplex PCR, and TCRdb holds only the in-frame ones, with some missing. The table lists about 70,000 clones, 85% to 95% of them singletons. Sample: PBMCs. All receptors come from a man in his late teens or twenties in good health and CMV-seropositive. The conserved cysteine and the conserved F or W are not part of the CDR3 here. Fields, in order: V gene, CDR3 protein.

TRBV9 | ASSVGSGDYNEQF
TRBV19 | ASSPWTSGRAYNEQF
TRBV2 | ASSWDEGETQY
TRBV7-9 | ASSLSGNTIY
TRBV9 | ASSVAGVNTEAF
TRBV6-1 | ASSPTWTGGVEAF
TRBV10-3 | ASSLGNEQF
TRBV18 | ASSPRGRGDEKLF
TRBV29-1 | STIVGDYLYNEQF
TRBV28 | ASSPRGAPGYYGYT
TRBV10-3 | AISVRGGSIPIEQY
TRBV9 | ASSDRDSCH
TRBV28 | ASNSAGDVKPQH
TRBV19 | ASSIVAGGPYEQY
TRBV27 | ASRNIQGGGNTIY
TRBV28 | ASSGAGVSNQPQH
TRBV28 | ASSIQGNYGYT
TRBV28 | ASSFHRGNYGYT
TRBV7-9 | ASSLPSGRAAWNEQF
TRBV5-1 | ASGSSAVNTGELF
TRBV5-4 | ASSLSSVRNTIY
TRBV20-1 | SASSGLEQF
TRBV7-9 | ASSLEANTDTQY
TRBV6-4 | ASSEKASGTDTQY
TRBV5-4 | ASSLDRARTYEQY
TRBV14 | ASSQGRRVPDTQY
TRBV5-1 | ASSLAQPSGNTIY
TRBV4-2 | ASNPGANTEAF
TRBV5-1 | ASSLGAGTGSYEQY
TRBV7-8 | ASSLSSGGEETQY
TRBV5-1 | ASSLGSGSGANVLT
TRBV5-1 | ASSSPTLDTQY
TRBV30 | AWSVLDTQY
TRBV10-1 | ASSGRGSNNEQF
TRBV5-6 | ASSLRTVRGEQF
TRBV27 | ASRPLPGQGNEKLF
TRBV27 | ASTFGQGSGYT
TRBV19 | ASSIGMSSYNEQF
TRBV5-1 | ASSLNRPRGGKETQY
TRBV5-1 | ASRASAGGPYEQY
TRBV28 | ASSSGDVLSYEQY
TRBV27 | ASSPTEGTEAF
TRBV4-1 | ASSQDGRANEQF
TRBV6-1 | ASRTGYEQY
TRBV7-9 | ASSLPAAGGYEQF
TRBV7-8 | ASSLAPGLVGYEQY
TRBV28 | ASKTGTAYEQY
TRBV27 | ASSSQFEGTGGETQY
TRBV29-1 | SVEIAGGPLDTQY
TRBV4-1 | ASSQDPGLSTDTQY